Presented here are 5 T cell receptor beta chains from one specimen sequenced in a study of patients and donors after allogeneic stem cell transplantation. TCRdb used MiXCR to reprocess the RT-PCR reads, holding one entry per CDR3 protein. The sample records fewer than 30,000 distinct CDR3 sequences, 8% to 10% being singletons. The sample comprised blood, either unsorted or a sorted T cell fraction (not recorded which). Receptor source: a human donor who was either an allogeneic HSCT recipient or a stem cell or donor lymphocyte infusion donor (not recorded which). It is not recorded whose cells these are; they may come from a transplant donor.

This clonotype turned up a few times. The CDR3 sequence is CASSGGGPNQPQHF. CDR3 coding DNA: TGTGCCAGCAGTGGAGGGGGGCCCAATCAGCCCCAGCATTTT. This chain connects TRBV28 to TRBJ1-5, with D perhaps matching TRBD1 (6 bases). From germline, CDR1 is MDHEN and CDR2 SYDVKM. The CDR3 has 14 amino acids. V was cut by 5 bases and J by 3 bases, with 11 bases left in between. Full variable domain (rest looked up from reference TRBV28 and TRBJ1-5): DVKVTQSSRYLVKRTGEKVFLECVQDMDHENMFWYRQDPGLGLRLIYFSYDVKMKEKGDIPEGYSVSREKKERFSLILESASTNQTSMYLCASSGGGPNQPQHFGDGTRLSIL.

This clonotype came up many times. The chain carries TRBV29-1 and TRBJ2-1, with D possibly matching TRBD2 (5 bases). Germline V gene data show CDR1 as SQVTM and CDR2 as ANQGSEA. Trimming pared 6 bases from V and 7 bases from J, leaving 16 bases between. This CDR3 contains 13 residues. As DNA, the CDR3 is TGCAGCGTCCATCGAGGAGGACTTAATGAGCAGTTCTTC. Translation gives CSVHRGGLNEQFF.

This chain joins TRBV5-1 and TRBJ2-7; no clear D. Trimming left V 2 bases short and J 4 bases short, with 13 bases between. The germline CDR1 and CDR2 sequences are SGHRS and YFSETQ. This CDR3 contains 14 residues. Written as DNA, the CDR3 is TGCGCCAGCAGCTTATTAGGGTTTTTGTACGAGCAGTACTTC. Protein product: CASSLLGFLYEQYF.

This clonotype was observed at least ten times. The chain links TRBV9 to TRBJ2-1; no firm D call. V lost 0 bases and J 8 bases, leaving 9 bases between the germline ends. In germline, CDR1 is SGDLS, CDR2 YYNGEE. This CDR3 region has 13 residues. This CDR3 is CASSVGPGDEQFF. DNA for the CDR3: TGTGCCAGCAGCGTAGGACCAGGCGATGAGCAGTTCTTC.

V usage is TRBV3-1 and J usage is TRBJ1-3; no clear D gene. V lost 3 bases to trimming and J lost 8 bases, with 14 bases between them. The germline CDR1 and CDR2 sequences are LGHDT and YNNKEL (reference sequence). The CDR3 is 14 amino acids. The CDR3 DNA follows: TGTGCCAGCAGCCAGGCCCCACCCGTGGACACCATATATTTT. Translating gives CASSQAPPVDTIYF.